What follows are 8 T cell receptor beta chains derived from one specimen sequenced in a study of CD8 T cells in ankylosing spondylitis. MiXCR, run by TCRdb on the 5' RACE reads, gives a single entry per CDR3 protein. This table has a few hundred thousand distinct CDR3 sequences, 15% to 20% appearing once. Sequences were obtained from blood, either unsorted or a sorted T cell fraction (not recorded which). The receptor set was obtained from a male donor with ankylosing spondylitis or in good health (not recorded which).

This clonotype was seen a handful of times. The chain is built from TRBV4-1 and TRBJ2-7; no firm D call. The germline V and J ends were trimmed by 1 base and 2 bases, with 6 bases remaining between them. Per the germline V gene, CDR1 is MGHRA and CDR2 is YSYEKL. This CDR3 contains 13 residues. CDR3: CASSQGPAYEQYF. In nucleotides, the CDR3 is TGCGCCAGCAGCCAAGGACCCGCCTACGAGCAGTACTTC.

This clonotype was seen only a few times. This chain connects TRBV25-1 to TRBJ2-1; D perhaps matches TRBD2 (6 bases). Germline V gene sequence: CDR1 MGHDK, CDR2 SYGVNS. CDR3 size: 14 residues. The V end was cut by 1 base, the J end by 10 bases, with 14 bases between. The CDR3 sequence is CASSEWGLGWEQFF. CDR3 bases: TGTGCCAGCAGTGAATGGGGACTCGGTTGGGAGCAGTTCTTC.

The chain's CDR3 is CASSSIAGFTDTQYF. The CDR3 DNA sequence: TGTGCCAGCAGCTCAATCGCAGGATTCACAGATACGCAGTATTTT. J is TRBJ2-3 and V is TRBV7-3, with D unresolved. Trimming stripped 4 bases from V and 2 bases from J, with 13 bases between. Germline V CDR1 and CDR2: SGHTA, FQGTGA. The CDR3 sequence is 15 residues long.

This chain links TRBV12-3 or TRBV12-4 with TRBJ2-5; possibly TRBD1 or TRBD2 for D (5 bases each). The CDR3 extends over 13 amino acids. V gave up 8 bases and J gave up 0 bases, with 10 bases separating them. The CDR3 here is CASRDGYQETQYF. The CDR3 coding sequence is TGTGCCAGCCGGGACGGGTACCAAGAGACCCAGTACTTC.

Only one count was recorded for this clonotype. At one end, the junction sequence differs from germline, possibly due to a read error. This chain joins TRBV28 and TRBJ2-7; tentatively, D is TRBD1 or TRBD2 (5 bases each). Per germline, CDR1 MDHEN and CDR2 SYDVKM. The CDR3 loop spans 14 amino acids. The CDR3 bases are TGTGCCGGCAGTGGCTGGGACGGACTCTACGAGCAGTACTTC. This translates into CAGSGWDGLYEQYF.

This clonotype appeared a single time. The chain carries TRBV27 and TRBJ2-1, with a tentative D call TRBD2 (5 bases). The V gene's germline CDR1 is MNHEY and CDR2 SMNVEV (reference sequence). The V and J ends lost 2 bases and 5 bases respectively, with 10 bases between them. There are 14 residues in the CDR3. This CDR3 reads CASSLGGSNNEQFF. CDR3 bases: TGTGCCAGCAGTTTAGGCGGGTCTAACAATGAGCAGTTCTTC.

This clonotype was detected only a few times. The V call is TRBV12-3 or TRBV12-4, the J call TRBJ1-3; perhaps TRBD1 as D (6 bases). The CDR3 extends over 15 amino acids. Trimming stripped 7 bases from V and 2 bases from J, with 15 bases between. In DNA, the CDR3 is TGTGCCAGCACCACAGGGTACAGGGCTGGAAACACCATATATTTT. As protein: CASTTGYRAGNTIYF.

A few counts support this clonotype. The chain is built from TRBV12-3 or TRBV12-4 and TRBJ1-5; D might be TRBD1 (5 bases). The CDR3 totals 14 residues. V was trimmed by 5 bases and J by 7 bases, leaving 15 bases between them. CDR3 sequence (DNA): TGTGCCAGCAGTCGGGACGGCGGGGGACAGCCCCAGCATTTT. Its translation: CASSRDGGGQPQHF.